Listed here are 32 T cell receptor beta chains from one sample, sequenced in a study of blood T cells in healthy people across ages. Using a J-beta primer mix together with a sample-barcoded 5' primer, a second PCR was run for roughly 7 to 12 cycles. TCRdb recomputed calls from the 5' RACE reads with MiXCR, one row per CDR3 protein. Of hundreds of thousands of distinct CDR3 sequences in the sample, about 54% were seen once. The specimen sequenced was blood. These receptor sequences come from a man between 60 and 70 years old in good health.

The chain links TRBV27 to TRBJ2-1; D remains ambiguous. Trimming took off 5 bases at V and 9 bases at J, with 11 bases between the two ends. CDR1 MNHEY and CDR2 SMNVEV come from the germline V gene (reference sequence). The CDR3 loop spans 12 amino acids. CDR3 in amino acids: CASSPNWGEQFF. The CDR3 coding sequence is TGTGCCAGCAGTCCAAACTGGGGTGAGCAGTTCTTC.

The rearrangement links TRBV5-1 to TRBJ2-1; the match to TRBD1 covers 8 bases. Germline V CDR1 and CDR2: SGHRS, YFSETQ. The CDR3 contains 14 residues. V lost 4 bases to trimming and J lost 8 bases; unmatched junction nucleotides: 8. The CDR3 DNA follows: TGCGCCAGCAGCACACGACAGGGGTCAGATGAGCAGTTCTTC. This sequence encodes CASSTRQGSDEQFF.

The sample holds many counts of this clonotype. V usage is TRBV11-2 and J usage is TRBJ2-2, with TRBD2 identical over 15 bases. This CDR3 comprises 17 residues. Per the germline V gene, CDR1 is SGHAT and CDR2 is FQNNGV. The trim removed 6 bases at V and 8 bases at J, leaving 10 bases unmatched. Here the CDR3 reads CASSYWTSGGVSGELFF. The CDR3 DNA sequence: TGTGCCAGCAGTTACTGGACTAGCGGGGGGGTATCTGGGGAGCTGTTTTTT.

This clonotype has just a few counts. The chain has TRBV12-3 or TRBV12-4 and TRBJ2-7, with 10 bases fitting TRBD2. J gave up 4 bases and V 6 bases, and 9 bases lay outside the gene matches. This CDR3 contains 15 residues. The CDR3 loop reads CASSFRSGGVYEQYF. DNA for the CDR3: TGTGCCAGCAGCTTTAGAAGCGGGGGGGTTTACGAGCAGTACTTC.

The gene calls are TRBV6-5 and TRBJ2-1; TRBD1 aligns across 7 bases. J lost 1 base, V lost 4 bases, and 4 bases had no gene match. This CDR3 contains 15 residues. Germline values: CDR1 MNHEY, CDR2 SVGAGI. Here the CDR3 reads CASSLTGKSYNEQFF. The CDR3 nucleotides read TGTGCCAGCAGTTTGACAGGGAAGTCCTACAATGAGCAGTTCTTC.

The chain carries TRBV5-1 and TRBJ2-3; tentatively, D is TRBD1 or TRBD2 (5 bases each). Germline CDR1 SGHRS, CDR2 YFSETQ. The V end lost 7 bases, the J end lost 4 bases, and 19 bases lay between the germline ends. This CDR3 region has 15 residues. The CDR3 nucleotides read TGCGCCAGCGGACCGGGACCCGGGTTGGCAGATACGCAGTATTTT. Amino acids: CASGPGPGLADTQYF.

V and J are TRBV20-1 and TRBJ1-6; D gene unclear. This CDR3 is built from 16 residues. Germline values: CDR1 DFQATT, CDR2 SNEGSKA (reference sequence). V shed 1 base and J shed 0 bases, with 10 bases lying between them. The CDR3 DNA sequence: TGCAGTGCTAGAGCCGGGCAAAGCTCCTATAATTCACCCCTCCACTTT. As protein: CSARAGQSSYNSPLHF.

This rearrangement joins TRBV12-3 or TRBV12-4 to TRBJ2-2, with D hard to call. Trimming cost V 3 bases and J 3 bases, with 8 bases left between them. CDR3 length: 14 amino acids. This CDR3 reads CASSFQEDTGELFF. In DNA form, the CDR3 reads TGTGCCAGCAGTTTTCAGGAAGACACCGGGGAGCTGTTTTTT.

The chain uses TRBV6-5 and TRBJ2-5; 7 bases fit TRBD1. J was trimmed by 5 bases and V by 7 bases; bases with no gene match: 13. CDR3 length equals 15 residues. From germline, CDR1 is MNHEY and CDR2 SVGAGI. The CDR3 reads CASTYGFTGAETQYF. The CDR3 nucleotides read TGTGCCAGCACCTACGGCTTCACAGGGGCGGAGACCCAGTACTTC.

V and J are TRBV28 and TRBJ2-1; 11 bases align to TRBD1. CDR1 and CDR2 from the germline V gene are MDHEN and SYDVKM. Trimming removed 1 base from V and 13 bases from J; junction bases left unmatched: 9. The CDR3 has 15 residues. CDR3 DNA: TGTGCCAGCAGTTTATTGGGACAGGGGGAAGAGACCCAGTTCTTC. Protein sequence: CASSLLGQGEETQFF.

This sequence joins TRBV2 and TRBJ2-5; unclear D gene. The DNA end is a closer match to TRBJ2-1, so the J assignment may be wrong. Germline CDR1 and CDR2: SNHLY and FYNNEI. The CDR3 is made up of 14 amino acids. The CDR3 region is CASSEEGYPREQFF. CDR3 DNA: TGTGCCAGCAGTGAAGAGGGCTATCCCCGGGAGCAGTTCTTC.

As concerns this clonotype: This may be a read error: a much more frequent sequence differs by one nucleotide. The chain is built from TRBV9 and TRBJ2-4; maybe TRBD1 (6 bases). The CDR3 loop spans 15 amino acids. The germline CDR1 and CDR2 sequences are SGDLS and YYNGEE. CDR3 amino acids: CASSALTGAKNIRYF. The CDR3 region has the DNA TGTGCCAGCAGCGCCTTGACAGGAGCCAAAAACATTCGGTACTTC.

The V and J genes are TRBV20-1 and TRBJ1-1; perhaps TRBD1 as D (5 bases). V was trimmed by 6 bases and J by 4 bases, leaving 9 bases between them. This CDR3 has 11 residues. Germline CDR1 is DFQATT and CDR2 is SNEGSKA (reference sequence). The DNA of the CDR3 is TGCAGTGCGTCAGACAGCACTGAAGCTTTCTTT. This sequence encodes CSASDSTEAFF.

This clonotype has only a few counts. V gene TRBV5-1 combines with J gene TRBJ2-7; TRBD1 agrees at 8 bases. The CDR3 contains 17 residues. The V and J ends lost 0 bases and 4 bases, in that order; junction bases with no gene match: 12. Germline CDR1 SGHRS, CDR2 YFSETQ. CDR3 amino acids: CASSLAPPGQASYEQYF. Here the CDR3 DNA reads TGCGCCAGCAGCTTGGCCCCCCCGGGACAGGCTTCGTACGAGCAGTACTTC.

Here the CDR3 DNA reads TGCGCCAGCAGCCAAGATATAGGGAACGAAAACATTCAGTACTTC. Amino acid sequence: CASSQDIGNENIQYF. The chain links TRBV4-1 to TRBJ2-7; the D is unclear. TRBJ2-4 matches the DNA end more closely, so the J call is doubtful. Germline CDR1 reads MGHRA; CDR2 reads YSYEKL. This CDR3 is 15 amino acids long.

On this clonotype: A junction end diverges from the germline sequence, so it may reflect a read error. The chain recombines TRBV4-2 with TRBJ2-7; unclear D gene. The CDR3 loop spans 15 amino acids. Per germline, CDR1 LGHNA and CDR2 YNFKEQ. CDR3 sequence: CASRQAARTSYEQYF. DNA for the CDR3: TGTGCCAGCAGGCAAGCCGCCAGGACCTCCTACGAGCAGTACTTC.

Notes on this clonotype: Possible read error: a much larger clone is one base away. V gene TRBV4-1 combines with J gene TRBJ2-7; D is possibly TRBD1 or TRBD2 (5 bases each). CDR3 size: 14 residues. Germline values: CDR1 MGHRA, CDR2 YSYEKL. The germline V and J ends were trimmed by 3 bases and 7 bases, with 16 bases remaining between them. CDR3 sequence reads: CASSQNWGSNEQYF. The CDR3 nucleotides read TGCGCCAGCAGCCAGAATTGGGGGAGCAATGAGCAGTACTTC.

The chain uses TRBV12-3 or TRBV12-4 and TRBJ1-5, with unresolved D. Trimming removed 6 bases from V and 4 bases from J, with 10 bases in between. The CDR3 has 13 residues. The DNA of the CDR3 is TGTGCCAGCAGCCGAAATGAAAATCAGCCCCAGCATTTT. The encoded protein is CASSRNENQPQHF.

The V gene is TRBV5-1, the J gene TRBJ2-4; 9 bases align to TRBD1. Germline assignment: CDR1 SGHRS and CDR2 YFSETQ. J gave up 6 bases and V 3 bases, and 7 bases lay outside the gene matches. The length of the CDR3 is 15 residues. CDR3 bases: TGCGCCAGCAGCTCTAATCCGGGACAGGGAAACATTCAGTACTTC. Translated, it gives CASSSNPGQGNIQYF.

The genes are TRBV18 and TRBJ1-1; D uncertain. The V gene's germline CDR1 is KGHSH and CDR2 LQKENI. V lost 1 base and J 3 bases, leaving 9 bases between the germline ends. CDR3 length: 14 residues. The CDR3 DNA reads TGTGCCAGCTCACCACAGGATGGGGACACTGAAGCTTTCTTT. Encoded protein: CASSPQDGDTEAFF.

With regard to this clonotype: This may be a read error: a much more frequent sequence differs by one nucleotide. The chain links TRBV7-8 to TRBJ2-1; maybe TRBD1 (6 bases). The J call may be mistaken, given a closer DNA end match to TRBJ2-7. Germline V CDR1 and CDR2: SGHVS, FQNEAQ. The CDR3 has 16 residues. CDR3 protein: CASSRGRNRVYYEQYF. CDR3 sequence (DNA): TGTGCCAGCAGCCGAGGAAGGAACAGGGTATACTACGAGCAGTACTTC.

The CDR3 spells CASSRRDGGYNEQFF. DNA of the CDR3: TGTGCCAGCTCACGCAGGGACGGTGGCTACAATGAGCAGTTCTTC. The chain couples TRBV18 to TRBJ2-1; tentatively, D is TRBD1 or TRBD2 (5 bases each). The germline V gene has CDR1 KGHSH and CDR2 LQKENI. The CDR3 loop spans 15 amino acids. Trimming removed 4 bases from V and 3 bases from J, with 13 bases in between.

This clonotype was seen once. The rearrangement uses TRBV27 and TRBJ2-3, with 11 bases matching TRBD2. Germline V gene sequence: CDR1 MNHEY, CDR2 SMNVEV (reference sequence). CDR3 length: 19 amino acids. With 4 bases clipped from V and 4 bases from J, the junction kept 16 bases outside the gene matches. The CDR3 nucleotides are TGTGCCAGCAGTTCTCCCTGGATAGCGGGGGGGCCCTCTCCAGATACGCAGTATTTT. Translated, it gives CASSSPWIAGGPSPDTQYF.

This sequence joins TRBV20-1 and TRBJ2-1; no reliable D call. The CDR3 is 14 residues long. Germline values: CDR1 DFQATT, CDR2 SNEGSKA (reference sequence). The CDR3 nucleotides read TGCAGCCTCACGTCCGGCAGTTCCTACAATGAGCAGTTCTTC. This sequence encodes CSLTSGSSYNEQFF.

The chain joins TRBV5-4 to TRBJ2-7; tentative D call: TRBD2 (6 bases). The CDR3 consists of 14 residues. Looked up from germline, CDR1 is SGHNT and CDR2 is YYREEE (reference sequence). V was cut by 4 bases and J by 3 bases, with 14 bases left in between. CDR3 residues: CASSAGTVNYEQYF. The CDR3 coding sequence is TGTGCCAGCAGCGCGGGGACCGTGAACTACGAGCAGTACTTC. Filled out from reference TRBV5-4 and TRBJ2-7, the complete variable domain reads ETGVTQSPTHLIKTRGQQVTLRCSSQSGHNTVSWYQQALGQGPQFIFQYYREEENGRGNFPPRFSGLQFPNYSSELNVNALELDDSALYLCASSAGTVNYEQYFGPGTRLTVT.

Of note for this clonotype: Relative to the germline gene, one junction end is altered; a read error may explain this. This chain uses TRBV9 with TRBJ2-5; D is unresolved. The CDR3 totals 16 residues. Germline assignment: CDR1 SGDLS and CDR2 YYNGEE. Here the CDR3 reads CASSVAPRLRQDTQYF. Written as DNA, the CDR3 is TGTGCCAGCAGCGTAGCCCCGAGGTTACGGCAAGATACCCAGTACTTC.

The CDR3, as DNA: TGCGCCAGCAGCTCCCGGACAGGGGCATCTAACTATGGCTACACCTTC. Protein product: CASSSRTGASNYGYTF. V usage is TRBV5-1 and J usage is TRBJ1-2, with 9 nucleotides matching TRBD1. Losses at the gene ends were 3 bases for V and 0 bases for J; bases not matched to a gene: 6. In germline, CDR1 is SGHRS, CDR2 YFSETQ. The CDR3 covers 16 residues.

The CDR3 is CASSLDMQGSEQFF. The CDR3 DNA follows: TGTGCCAGCAGCTTAGATATGCAGGGGAGTGAGCAGTTCTTC. The chain has TRBV7-2 and TRBJ2-1, with TRBD1 as a possible D gene (6 bases). Trimming took 1 base from V and 9 from J, leaving 13 bases between them. The germline gives CDR1 SGHTA, CDR2 FQGNSA. The CDR3 contains 14 residues.

This clonotype has a handful of counts. The V call is TRBV6-1, the J call TRBJ2-5; D may be TRBD2 (5 bases). The V end lost 2 bases, the J end lost 4 bases, and 14 bases lay between the germline ends. Germline V gene lookup returns CDR1 MNHNS and CDR2 SASEGT. The CDR3 consists of 15 residues. The CDR3: CASSEMRHRGETQYF. CDR3 bases: TGTGCCAGCAGTGAAATGCGACATCGGGGAGAGACCCAGTACTTC.

This chain uses TRBV10-2 with TRBJ2-6, with 14 bases matching TRBD2. V shed 6 bases, J shed 0 bases, and the junction held 13 bases outside the gene matches. The germline V gene encodes CDR1 WSHSY and CDR2 SAAADI. The CDR3 is made up of 21 amino acids. The CDR3: CASSGTSGGSVQGSGANVLTF. The CDR3 nucleotides are TGCGCCAGCAGCGGGACTAGCGGGGGCTCTGTCCAGGGCTCTGGGGCCAACGTCCTGACTTTC.

This chain uses TRBV18 with TRBJ2-5; either TRBD1 or TRBD2 may fit D (5 bases each). V was clipped by 4 bases and J by 4 bases, with 13 bases between them. CDR1 is KGHSH, CDR2 LQKENI, per germline. The CDR3 runs to 14 residues. CDR3 residues: CASSRDGTRETQYF. The DNA of the CDR3 is TGTGCCAGCTCACGGGACGGAACAAGAGAGACCCAGTACTTC.

The chain links TRBV20-1 to TRBJ2-3; D possibly corresponds to TRBD1 (5 bases). The CDR3 length is 13 residues. The germline V and J ends were trimmed by 4 bases and 2 bases, with 10 bases remaining between them. Per germline, CDR1 DFQATT and CDR2 SNEGSKA (reference sequence). CDR3 in amino acids: CSAKGAYTDTQYF. CDR3 coding DNA: TGCAGTGCTAAAGGGGCTTACACAGATACGCAGTATTTT.